The source of this TCR beta chain is a study of Ad26.COV2.S vaccination and SARS-CoV-2 variants. Study results and caveats: Spike-specific responses of CD8+ and CD4+ T cells were reported to display substantial breadth after vaccination. Placebo and vaccine recipients had non-spike TCR breadth that was similar. Total T cell responses, in the TCR breadth and depth analyses, may have been underestimated.

The CDR3 loop spans 17 amino acids. Germline assignment: CDR1 MNHEY and CDR2 SVGEGT. The J segment lost 1 base and the V segment lost 2 bases, leaving 7 bases of the junction unmatched. Some clones are missing from TCRdb's copy, which holds only in-frame ones; the method was immunoSEQ multiplex PCR. In the table there are about 350,000 clones, about 88% of which are singletons. Turning to this clone: What it binds is not known.

Specified treatment: over 15 received Ad26.COV2.S at low or high dose, single or two shots; several received placebo; per-sample allocation not given. Sampling took place 63 days after the first vaccine or placebo injection. Sequenced here: peripheral blood, sampled in a trial of Ad26.COV2.S vaccine versus placebo. This chain connects TRBV6-2 or TRBV6-3 to TRBJ2-7; 11 bases align to TRBD2. The sequence derives from a person between 18 and 65 years old who received the Ad26.COV2.S COVID-19 vaccine or a placebo. The CDR3 region has the DNA TGTGCCAGCAGTTACCACCTGGGACTAGCGGATTCCTACGAGCAGTACTTC. Translation gives CASSYHLGLADSYEQYF.